Below are 15 T cell receptor beta chains sequenced from a single sample in a study of persistence of HIV-infected CD4 T cells. Antigen specificity for these receptors is unknown. Anti-CD3/anti-CD28 beads served as a nonspecific positive control stimulus. Sorting selected CD4+ T cells upregulating both CD40 ligand and CD69. The libraries were made with immunoSEQ version 4 in survey mode. Clones were read by immunoSEQ multiplex PCR, and TCRdb kept only the in-frame ones, dropping some. The data hold around 40,000 clones, with about 85% observed a single time. The material sequenced was CD4+ T cells sorted from PBMCs after roughly 18-hour stimulation, taken from a patient who received antiretroviral therapy. Receptor source: an adult woman with HIV who was CMV-seropositive.

The chain is built from TRBV2 and TRBJ1-1; D is uncertain. V lost 7 bases and J 3 bases, leaving 9 bases between the germline ends. There are 12 residues in the CDR3. The V gene's germline CDR1 is SNHLY and CDR2 FYNNEI. CDR3 protein: CASNSGYTEAFF. CDR3 DNA: TGTGCCAGCAATTCTGGGTACACTGAAGCTTTCTTT.

This sequence joins TRBV19 and TRBJ2-1; 7 bases align to TRBD1. The CDR3 contains 15 residues. After removal of 6 bases from V and 4 bases from J, the junction contained 9 bases not matched to a gene. The germline CDR1 and CDR2 sequences are LNHDA and SQIVND (reference sequence). CDR3: CASSREGAYYNEQFF. The CDR3, as DNA: TGTGCCAGTAGCCGTGAGGGGGCCTATTACAATGAGCAGTTCTTC.

The V gene is TRBV30, the J gene TRBJ1-1; D unresolved. This CDR3 is built from 14 residues. Deletions cut 0 bases from V and 0 bases from J, with 8 bases between. CDR1 is GTSNPN, CDR2 SVGIG, per germline (reference sequence). The CDR3 DNA reads TGTGCCTGGAGTGTCCCAGGCTTGAACACTGAAGCTTTCTTT. This encodes CAWSVPGLNTEAFF.

Here the CDR3 DNA reads TGTGCCAGCAGTGAATATGGGACAGGAGTTAACACCGGGGAGCTGTTTTTT. Protein: CASSEYGTGVNTGELFF. The chain uses TRBV6-1 and TRBJ2-2, with 8 nucleotides matching TRBD1. Germline V CDR1 and CDR2: MNHNS, SASEGT. V was clipped by 2 bases and J by 2 bases; unmatched bases: 7. CDR3 length: 17 amino acids.

The chain links TRBV5-4 to TRBJ2-1; 11 bases map to TRBD2. The V gene's germline CDR1 is SGHNT and CDR2 YYREEE (reference sequence). V shed 0 bases, J shed 5 bases, and the junction held 4 bases outside the gene matches. The CDR3 length is 16 residues. CDR3: CASSLGLAGGNNEQFF. The CDR3 DNA reads TGTGCCAGCAGCTTGGGTCTAGCGGGGGGAAACAATGAGCAGTTCTTC.

With respect to this clone: Germline is not matched at one junction end, which may reflect a read error. V and J are TRBV6-1 and TRBJ1-4; weak D call: TRBD1 (5 bases). This CDR3 is built from 14 residues. Germline V gives CDR1 MNHNS, CDR2 SASEGT. For the CDR3, the DNA is TGTGCCAGCAGAGAAGGGGCCCCTAATGAAAAACTGTTTTTT. It translates to CASREGAPNEKLFF.

The rearrangement joins TRBV29-1 to TRBJ1-2, with TRBD1 identical over 8 bases. Germline assignment: CDR1 SQVTM and CDR2 ANQGSEA. There are 12 residues in the CDR3. J was trimmed by 4 bases and V by 4 bases; bases with no gene match: 2. The CDR3 DNA follows: TGCAGCGTTGGTCAGGGGGCCTATGGCTACACCTTC. Translated: CSVGQGAYGYTF. The variable domain in full, completed from reference TRBV29-1 and TRBJ1-2, reads SAVISQKPSRDICQRGTSLTIQCQVDSQVTMMFWYRQQPGQSLTLIATANQGSEATYESGFVIDKFPISRPNLTFSTLTVSNMSPEDSSIYLCSVGQGAYGYTFGSGTRLTVV.

The chain couples TRBV5-8 to TRBJ2-1, with unresolved D. The V end was cut by 0 bases, the J end by 5 bases, with 6 bases between. CDR1 and CDR2 (germline): SGHTS, YDEGEE. The CDR3 spans 13 residues. CDR3 sequence reads: CASSLGPNNEQFF. Here the CDR3 DNA reads TGTGCCAGCAGCTTGGGACCGAACAATGAGCAGTTCTTC.

This chain joins TRBV5-1 and TRBJ1-4; D is perhaps TRBD1 (5 bases). Looked up from germline, CDR1 is SGHRS and CDR2 is YFSETQ. This CDR3 has 14 residues. V was cut by 5 bases and J by 4 bases, with 12 bases left in between. The CDR3 bases are TGCGCCAGCAGGGTGGGGCCGGTTAATGAAAAACTGTTTTTT. Translation: CASRVGPVNEKLFF.

The chain combines TRBV2 with TRBJ2-1; the D gene is possibly TRBD2 (6 bases). Trimming stripped 6 bases from V and 6 bases from J, with 15 bases between. The CDR3 totals 14 residues. Per the germline V gene, CDR1 is SNHLY and CDR2 is FYNNEI. Here the CDR3 reads CASRGRGTLNEQFF. The CDR3 DNA reads as TGTGCCAGCAGGGGTCGCGGGACCCTCAATGAGCAGTTCTTC. Variable domain in full (rest from reference TRBV2 and TRBJ2-1): EPEVTQTPSHQVTQMGQEVILRCVPISNHLYFYWYRQILGQKVEFLVSFYNNEISEKSEIFDDQFSVERPDGSNFTLKIRSTKLEDSAMYFCASRGRGTLNEQFFGPGTRLTVL.

The V and J genes are TRBV28 and TRBJ1-1; a weak D match, TRBD1 (6 bases). The CDR3 covers 16 residues. In germline, CDR1 is MDHEN, CDR2 SYDVKM. The ends were cut back, 2 bases at V and 2 bases at J, with 15 bases in the middle. The CDR3 spells CASSLRRGAGNTEAFF. The CDR3 region has the DNA TGTGCCAGCAGTTTACGCAGGGGCGCGGGCAACACTGAAGCTTTCTTT.

The gene calls are TRBV7-3 and TRBJ2-2, with D possibly being TRBD2 (5 bases). Trimming took off 2 bases at V and 1 base at J, with 11 bases between the two ends. Germline CDR1 SGHTA, CDR2 FQGTGA. This CDR3 is built from 16 residues. CDR3 DNA: TGTGCCAGCAGCTTAGACGGGATCCTGAACACCGGGGAGCTGTTTTTT. Translation gives CASSLDGILNTGELFF.

The chain carries TRBV14 and TRBJ2-5, with D possibly matching TRBD1 (6 bases). Germline CDR1 SGHDN, CDR2 FVKESK. CDR3 length: 15 residues. V was trimmed by 1 base and J by 5 bases, leaving 14 bases between them. The CDR3 DNA reads as TGTGCCAGCAGCCAAGTGATGGGGGCGCGGGAGACCCAGTACTTC. Translation gives CASSQVMGARETQYF.

This clone has only one observation. The rearrangement links TRBV10-3 to TRBJ1-5; D gene uncertain. This CDR3 is 15 amino acids long. V was cut by 0 bases and J by 2 bases, with 8 bases left in between. Germline-derived CDR1 and CDR2 are ENHRY and SYGVKD. The CDR3 DNA reads TGTGCCATCAGTGAGTCCAAGGGTCGCAATCAGCCCCAGCATTTT. Amino acid sequence: CAISESKGRNQPQHF.

The chain links TRBV15 to TRBJ1-5; D not certain. CDR3 length: 14 amino acids. The V and J ends lost 0 bases and 4 bases respectively, with 7 bases between them. Germline V gene lookup returns CDR1 LNHNV and CDR2 YYDKDF (reference sequence). CDR3 bases: TGTGCCACCAGCAGAGAAGTAGAGAATCAGCCCCAGCATTTT. Amino acid sequence: CATSREVENQPQHF.